This T cell receptor beta chain stems from a study of blood T cells in healthy people across ages. Next came a second PCR, run for about 7 to 12 cycles, which used a sample-barcoded 5' primer along with a J-beta primer mix. TCRdb processed the 5' RACE reads anew with MiXCR; each CDR3 protein has one entry. The sample includes about 970,000 distinct CDR3 sequences, 45% to 60% of them seen just once. CDR1 and CDR2 from the germline V gene are SGHTA and FQGNSA. The CDR3 contains 17 residues. V lost 5 bases, J lost 6 bases, and 8 bases stayed unmatched. This clonotype was found a few times. The genes are TRBV7-2 and TRBJ2-1, with 15 nucleotides matching TRBD2. Sample: blood. The TCR was taken from a woman aged 60-70 years in good health. CDR3 in DNA: TGTGCCAGCAGCCCTAGGACTAGCGGGAGGGCCGTCAATGAGCAGTTCTTC. The encoded protein is CASSPRTSGRAVNEQFF. The whole variable domain, filled in from reference TRBV7-2 and TRBJ2-1, reads GAGVSQSPSNKVTEKGKDVELRCDPISGHTALYWYRQSLGQGLEFLIYFQGNSAPDKSGLPSDRFSAERTGGSVSTLTIQRTQQEDSAVYLCASSPRTSGRAVNEQFFGPGTRLTVL.